The 32 T cell receptor beta chains listed next were all sequenced from one sample in a study of tumor-infiltrating lymphocytes in primary liver carcinoma. The authors made TCR beta cDNA from approximately 500 ng total RNA with a constant-region primer. Three nested multiplex PCR rounds of slightly modified ARM-PCR generated TCR beta libraries. TRBV1-TRBV30 forward and Cbeta reverse primers drove the first two approximately 11-cycle rounds. TCRdb re-derived calls from the multiplex PCR reads in MiXCR, one entry per CDR3 protein. In the table there are about 54,000 distinct CDR3 sequences, over 65% of which are singletons. DNA and RNA were both co-extracted from about 19-30 mg of bulk tissue that had not been sorted. Input material: liver tumor tissue from sampling region 2. The subset was: tumor region T2, inferior pole. These receptors originate from a man in his forties or fifties with primary liver carcinoma and hepatitis B virus infection.

The chain joins TRBV13 to TRBJ2-2; the D gene is possibly TRBD1 (6 bases). The CDR3 is 14 amino acids. V was cut by 5 bases and J by 4 bases, with 11 bases left in between. The germline CDR1 and CDR2 sequences are PRHDT and FYEKMQ (reference sequence). CDR3 sequence reads: CASSMDSSTGELFF. CDR3 in DNA: TGTGCCAGCAGCATGGACAGTAGCACCGGGGAGCTGTTTTTT.

On this clonotype: A single base separates this from a much larger clone, so it may be a read error. J is TRBJ2-3 and V is TRBV4-2; D unclear. CDR3 length: 14 residues. In germline, CDR1 is LGHNA, CDR2 YNFKEQ. The CDR3 region is CASSNSFGTDMQYF. CDR3 coding DNA: TGTGCCAGCAGCAATTCCTTCGGCACAGATATGCAGTATTTT.

In the case of this clonotype: At one end, the junction sequence differs from germline, possibly due to a read error. The CDR3 nucleotides read TGTGCCGGGGTTAGCGCTAACACCGTGGAGCTGTTTTTT. Its translation: CAGVSANTVELFF. The chain carries TRBV30 and TRBJ2-2; TRBD2 is a possible D gene (5 bases). This CDR3 comprises 13 residues. Germline CDR1 is GTSNPN and CDR2 is SVGIG (reference sequence).

This clonotype ranks as medium-sized (0.01 to 0.1%). The chain carries TRBV6-5 and TRBJ2-1; maybe TRBD1 (5 bases). This CDR3 is 15 amino acids long. In germline, CDR1 is MNHEY, CDR2 SVGAGI. Trimming took 6 bases from V and 0 from J, leaving 12 bases between them. CDR3 amino acids: CASREYRSSYNEQFF. For the CDR3, the DNA is TGTGCCAGCAGGGAATACAGGAGCTCCTACAATGAGCAGTTCTTC.

This clonotype was seen many times. The rearrangement joins TRBV12-3 or TRBV12-4 to TRBJ2-3; either TRBD1 or TRBD2 may supply D (5 bases each). The CDR3 spans 16 residues. V was shortened by 5 bases and J by 4 bases, with 19 bases between the two germline ends. The CDR3 protein is CASSLLEGSGPDTQYF. CDR3 in DNA: TGTGCCAGCAGTCTACTAGAGGGGTCCGGGCCAGATACGCAGTATTTT.

V gene TRBV11-2 combines with J gene TRBJ1-2, with a tentative D call TRBD1 (5 bases). Germline values: CDR1 SGHAT, CDR2 FQNNGV. There are 14 residues in the CDR3. Trimming removed 3 bases from V and 9 bases from J, with 17 bases in between. This CDR3 is CASSFLGTAYCYTF. CDR3 coding DNA: TGTGCCAGCAGCTTCCTCGGGACGGCTTATTGCTACACCTTC.

Concerning this clonotype itself: The missing conserved phenylalanine or tryptophan at the end of this CDR3 makes a read error likely. The rearrangement uses TRBV11-2 and TRBJ2-1; tentatively, D is TRBD2 (5 bases). The germline gives CDR1 SGHAT, CDR2 FQNNGV. CDR3 size: 16 residues. The CDR3 spells CATSLDIGLAMGEQFV. In DNA form, the CDR3 reads TGTGCCACCAGCTTGGATATCGGGCTAGCCATGGGTGAGCAGTTCGTC.

The V gene is TRBV11-2, the J gene TRBJ2-7; TRBD2 matches at 15 bases. The CDR3 has 18 amino acids. Trimming removed 10 bases from V and 4 bases from J; junction bases left unmatched: 17. Per germline, CDR1 SGHAT and CDR2 FQNNGV. In DNA, the CDR3 is TGTGCCAAGAGCTTATCCGTTGGACTAGCGGGAGGGGAGTACGAGCAGTACTTC. It yields the protein CAKSLSVGLAGGEYEQYF.

A remark on this clonotype: Possible read error: a much larger clone is one base away. This likely comes from a read error, as the CDR3 has no conserved phenylalanine or tryptophan at its end. The genes are TRBV11-2 and TRBJ2-4; the D gene is possibly TRBD1 (6 bases). The CDR3 runs to 14 residues. Germline-derived CDR1 and CDR2 are SGHAT and FQNNGV. V gave up 5 bases and J gave up 11 bases, with 19 bases separating them. CDR3 DNA sequence: TGTGCCAGCAGCGTAGGTGGGACACGAGGCCTTCAGTACGTC. Translating gives CASSVGGTRGLQYV.

The V call is TRBV5-1, the J call TRBJ2-5; D perhaps matches TRBD2 (5 bases). Germline V gene sequence: CDR1 SGHRS, CDR2 YFSETQ. This CDR3 is built from 15 residues. Deletions cut 4 bases from V and 1 base from J, with 14 bases between. CDR3 loop: CASSAQDLLQETQYF. Here the CDR3 DNA reads TGCGCCAGCAGCGCCCAGGACTTACTCCAAGAGACCCAGTACTTC.

Notes on this clonotype: An end of the junction does not agree with germline; a read error may underlie this. The chain employs TRBV11-2 and TRBJ2-2; possible D gene TRBD2, 5 bases. Germline CDR1 is SGHAT and CDR2 is FQNNGV. This CDR3 comprises 17 residues. CDR3 amino acids: CASSLYSTVRRHRGAVF. CDR3 bases: TGTGCCAGCAGCTTATATAGCACAGTTAGAAGACACCGGGGAGCTGTTTTT.

For this clonotype: The final CDR3 position lacks the conserved phenylalanine or tryptophan, pointing to a likely read error. The chain is built from TRBV6-2 or TRBV6-3 and TRBJ2-7, with TRBD2 matching 10 bases. CDR1 is MNHEY, CDR2 SVGEGT, per germline. This CDR3 has 16 amino acids. Here the CDR3 reads CTSSYGTGTSAYEQYL. CDR3 coding DNA: TGTACCAGCAGTTACGGAACCGGGACTAGCGCGTACGAGCAGTACCTC.

This clonotype was detected ten times or more. The chain has TRBV4-1 and TRBJ2-3, with TRBD2 matching over 11 bases. Per germline, CDR1 MGHRA and CDR2 YSYEKL. CDR3 length equals 17 residues. The V gene end was trimmed by 0 bases and the J gene end by 5 bases; junction bases not matched to a gene: 7. The CDR3 sequence is CASSQELAGGPEDTQYF. CDR3 DNA: TGCGCCAGCAGCCAAGAATTAGCGGGAGGGCCGGAAGATACGCAGTATTTT.

As concerns this clonotype: The conserved closing phenylalanine or tryptophan is absent in this CDR3, likely reflecting a read error. The V call is TRBV6-1, the J call TRBJ1-1; a possible D gene is TRBD1 (6 bases). The germline gives CDR1 MNHNS, CDR2 SASEGT. Between the trimmed V and J ends, which lost 6 bases and 8 bases, there was a span of 13 bases. The CDR3 contains 12 residues. The CDR3 sequence: CASRSRGREAFL. CDR3 bases: TGTGCCAGCAGGTCGAGGGGGAGAGAAGCTTTCTTA.

In the case of this clonotype: Lacking the conserved final phenylalanine or tryptophan, this CDR3 likely reflects a read error. The V call is TRBV11-1, the J call TRBJ2-2, with TRBD2 as a possible D gene (6 bases). The CDR3 is made up of 13 amino acids. Trimming cost V 5 bases and J 7 bases, with 11 bases left between them. Germline values: CDR1 SGHAT, CDR2 FQDESV (reference sequence). The CDR3 spells CASSILAGGELFL. The CDR3, as DNA: TGTGCCAGCAGCATACTAGCAGGCGGGGAGCTGTTTCTT.

Comments on this clonotype: This may be a read error: a much more frequent sequence differs by one nucleotide. Likely a read error: the CDR3 ends without its conserved phenylalanine or tryptophan. The chain has TRBV11-3 and TRBJ2-3; D may be TRBD1 or TRBD2 (5 bases each). The germline CDR1 and CDR2 sequences are SGHNT and YENEEA. Trimming left V 5 bases short and J 2 bases short, with 14 bases between. The CDR3 has 15 amino acids. The CDR3 loop reads CASSPGGGPTDTQYI. The CDR3 DNA reads as TGTGCCAGCAGCCCCGGTGGGGGTCCCACAGATACGCAGTATATT.

This sequence joins TRBV5-5 and TRBJ2-1, with D possibly being TRBD1 (6 bases). Per the germline V gene, CDR1 is SGHKS and CDR2 is YYEKEE (reference sequence). V lost 4 bases, J lost 12 bases, and 14 bases lay in between. The CDR3 is 12 residues long. The CDR3 coding sequence is TGTGCCAGCAGCGTGGGCCCCAGGGGGCAGTTCTTC. Protein product: CASSVGPRGQFF.

As for this clonotype: Possible read error: a much larger clone is one base away. The J gene is TRBJ1-1, the V gene TRBV28; no clear D. The V gene's germline CDR1 is MDHEN and CDR2 SYDVKM. The CDR3 length is 14 residues. The V gene lost 5 bases and the J gene lost 0 bases, with 10 bases spanning the gap. This CDR3 is CASSVVGVNTEAFF. The CDR3 DNA is TGTGCCAGCAGTGTGGTGGGCGTGAACACTGAAGCTTTCTTT.

In regard to this clonotype: One end of the junction fails to match germline, which may point to a read error. CDR3 amino acids: CSAEERAVGPYGYTF. In DNA form, the CDR3 reads TGCAGCGCTGAAGAACGGGCCGTCGGGCCATATGGCTACACCTTC. The rearrangement links TRBV29-1 to TRBJ1-2; D not certain. Germline V gives CDR1 SQVTM, CDR2 ANQGSEA. This CDR3 is built from 15 residues.

With respect to this clonotype: The conserved closing phenylalanine or tryptophan is absent in this CDR3, likely reflecting a read error. The CDR3 region has the DNA TGTGCCAGCAGCCAAGAGCCAGCGGGAGCTAGCATAGATACGCAGTATTCT. This translates into CASSQEPAGASIDTQYS. J is TRBJ2-3 and V is TRBV4-2; 8 positions match TRBD2. This CDR3 region has 17 residues. Germline V lookup: CDR1 LGHNA, CDR2 YNFKEQ.

Regarding this clonotype: This could be a read error, since a much larger clone is one nucleotide away. This chain uses TRBV28 with TRBJ2-5; the D is unclear. This CDR3 is built from 12 residues. Germline lookup yields CDR1 MDHEN and CDR2 SYDVKM. Trimming cost V 6 bases and J 4 bases, with 9 bases left between them. CDR3 protein: CASRQSRETQYF. The CDR3 DNA is TGTGCCAGCAGACAAAGTCGAGAGACCCAGTACTTC.

A word on this clonotype: Its ends do not fully match the called genes, so a read error is possible. The CDR3 DNA is TGTGCCATCAGTCTCCCTCCGGGACTCGGTCAAGTGACCCAGTACTTC. Protein product: CAISLPPGLGQVTQYF. The chain links TRBV6-6 to TRBJ2-5; D is possibly TRBD2 (6 bases). CDR3 size: 16 residues. Germline V lookup: CDR1 MNHNY, CDR2 SVGAGI (reference sequence).

This clonotype was counted a single time. This CDR3 fails to terminate in the conserved phenylalanine or tryptophan, so it likely reflects a read error. This rearrangement joins TRBV29-1 to TRBJ2-1, with D maybe TRBD1 (6 bases). Germline lookup yields CDR1 SQVTM and CDR2 ANQGSEA. The CDR3 is 13 residues long. V was cut by 0 bases and J by 8 bases, with 11 bases left in between. This CDR3 is CSVEESGADEQFS. Here the CDR3 DNA reads TGCAGCGTTGAAGAATCAGGGGCTGATGAGCAGTTCTCC.

This rearrangement joins TRBV11-2 to TRBJ1-2, with D uncertain. This CDR3 contains 15 residues. In germline, CDR1 is SGHAT, CDR2 FQNNGV. V dropped 1 base and J dropped 0 bases, with 9 bases sitting between them. Here the CDR3 DNA reads TGTGCCAGCAGCTTAGGGCCCGATACTAACTATGGCTACACCTTC. Encoded protein: CASSLGPDTNYGYTF.

This CDR3 is CASSPGWTDTQYF. CDR3 DNA sequence: TGTGCCAGCAGTCCTGGATGGACAGATACGCAGTATTTT. The rearrangement uses TRBV12-3 or TRBV12-4 and TRBJ2-3, with unresolved D. The CDR3 is 13 amino acids. Trimming cost V 5 bases and J 3 bases, with 9 bases left between them.

This clonotype has a single count. The junction does not match germline at one end; this may be a read error. This rearrangement joins TRBV2 to TRBJ2-1; TRBD1 or TRBD2 may be the D gene (5 bases each). The germline gives CDR1 SNHLY, CDR2 FYNNEI. The CDR3 runs to 12 residues. CDR3 nucleotides: TGTGCCAGCAGTGCATTCCGGGACGAGCGGTTCTTC. It translates to CASSAFRDERFF.

The rearrangement uses TRBV11-2 and TRBJ2-1, with D possibly TRBD1 on 6 matching bases. CDR3 length: 14 amino acids. Trimming took off 5 bases at V and 11 bases at J, with 19 bases between the two ends. The germline gives CDR1 SGHAT, CDR2 FQNNGV. The CDR3, as DNA: TGTGCCAGCAGCCCGTGGACAGCCTACGATAAGCAGTTCTTC. This sequence encodes CASSPWTAYDKQFF.

The count of this clonotype is one. The chain joins TRBV6-2 or TRBV6-3 to TRBJ2-7; the match to TRBD2 covers 7 bases. The V gene end was trimmed by 0 bases and the J gene end by 4 bases; junction bases not matched to a gene: 3. CDR1 is MNHEY and CDR2 is SVGEGT in the germline V gene. CDR3 length: 14 amino acids. CDR3: CASSYSRGSYEQYF. For the CDR3, the DNA is TGTGCCAGCAGTTACTCGCGGGGGTCATACGAGCAGTACTTC.

In this sample, this clonotype turned up once. This CDR3 is missing its conserved last phenylalanine or tryptophan, likely due to a read error. The chain carries TRBV11-2 and TRBJ2-5; D uncertain. From germline, CDR1 is SGHAT and CDR2 FQNNGV. The germline V and J ends were trimmed by 2 bases and 5 bases, with 9 bases remaining between them. The CDR3 is 13 residues long. The CDR3 nucleotides read TGTGCCAGCAGCTTATATTTTCTTGAGACCCAGTACTCC. Protein sequence: CASSLYFLETQYS.

As concerns this clonotype: The junction differs from germline at one of its ends, possibly a read error. This chain joins TRBV4-1 and TRBJ2-5; D not resolved. The CDR3 loop spans 15 amino acids. Looked up from germline, CDR1 is MGHRA and CDR2 is YSYEKL. The CDR3 spells CASNQDTNGQETQYF. The CDR3 DNA follows: TGCGCCAGCAACCAAGATACAAACGGCCAAGAGACCCAATACTTC.

A note on this clonotype: Likely a read error: the CDR3 ends without its conserved phenylalanine or tryptophan. The chain carries TRBV11-2 and TRBJ2-5; tentatively, D is TRBD1 (6 bases). CDR3 length: 14 residues. Trimming left V 3 bases short and J 2 bases short, with 10 bases between. Per germline, CDR1 SGHAT and CDR2 FQNNGV. The DNA of the CDR3 is TGTGCCAGCAGCTTGGGGACATGGCAAGAGACCCAGTACTAT. Its protein is CASSLGTWQETQYY.

Notes on this clonotype: A much larger clone lies a single base off, so this may be a read error. The J gene is TRBJ2-3, the V gene TRBV7-9; a possible D gene is TRBD1 (5 bases). CDR3 length: 13 amino acids. Germline lookup yields CDR1 SEHNR and CDR2 FQNEAQ (reference sequence). The CDR3 bases are TGTGCCAGCAACTTAGGGGCCTCAGATACGCAGTATTTT. Amino acid sequence: CASNLGASDTQYF.